A selection of T cell receptor beta chains follows, all from one sample in a study of T cells in Graves' hyperthyroidism and ophthalmopathy. TCRdb passed the multiplex PCR reads through MiXCR, listing each CDR3 protein once. The repertoire includes roughly 380,000 distinct CDR3 sequences, roughly 19% of them detected once, and around 3.6% sits in the top ten. The sequencing input was blood. The source is a woman between 18 and 29 years old with Graves' hyperthyroidism. Both conserved end residues are part of each CDR3. The D gene is left open where the match is weak. Clone size is shown for a subset of rows, as once, few, many or a class of expanded clone.

d_call	clone_size	j_call	v_call	cdr3_aa	cdr3_nt
TRBD1	.	TRBJ1-6	TRBV18	CASSPTVPGQGALRVSPLHF	TGTGCCAGCTCACCAACGGTCCCGGGACAGGGGGCGTTGAGAGTTTCACCCCTCCACTTT
.	few	TRBJ2-7	TRBV30	CAWSMGGSYEQYF	TGTGCCTGGAGTATGGGGGGCTCCTACGAGCAGTACTTC
.	many	TRBJ2-7	TRBV12-3/TRBV12-4	CASSHRNSDIYEQYF	TGTGCCAGCAGCCACCGGAATTCAGATATCTACGAGCAGTACTTC
.	many	TRBJ1-2	TRBV15	CATSRDPKGDGYTF	TGTGCCACCAGCAGAGATCCTAAGGGAGACGGCTACACCTTC
.	many	TRBJ2-5	TRBV6-5	CASSYLMGETQYF	TGTGCCAGCAGTTACTTGATGGGGGAGACCCAGTACTTC
TRBD1	many	TRBJ1-1	TRBV20-1	CSASDRGDQAFF	TGCAGTGCTAGCGACAGGGGGGATCAGGCTTTCTTT
.	many	TRBJ2-4	TRBV6-1	CASRPTYSAKNIQYF	TGTGCCAGCAGGCCCACCTATTCGGCCAAAAACATTCAGTACTTC
.	many	TRBJ1-1	TRBV6-4	CASSAAENTEAFF	TGTGCCAGCAGTGCGGCGGAAAACACTGAAGCTTTCTTT
TRBD1	many	TRBJ1-1	TRBV7-9	CASSMQDRRTEAFF	TGTGCCAGCAGCATGCAGGACAGGCGAACTGAAGCTTTCTTT
TRBD1	.	TRBJ1-5	TRBV6-2/TRBV6-3	CASRAAGGINQPQHF	TGTGCCAGCAGGGCAGCAGGGGGGATTAATCAGCCCCAGCATTTT
.	once	TRBJ1-2	TRBV6-1	CASSDQTAGYGYTF	TGTGCCAGCAGTGACCAAACGGCAGGCTATGGCTACACCTTC
.	many	TRBJ1-3	TRBV13	CASSPTGLSGNTIYF	TGTGCCAGCAGCCCTACGGGCCTCTCTGGAAACACCATATATTTT
.	few	TRBJ1-1	TRBV25-1	CASSEWGRAFF	TGTGCCAGCAGTGAATGGGGGAGAGCTTTCTTT
TRBD1	few	TRBJ1-5	TRBV30	CAWGHIWTGNQPQHF	TGTGCCTGGGGACATATCTGGACAGGGAATCAGCCCCAGCATTTT
.	many	TRBJ1-2	TRBV29-1	CSVEESHSQRYGYTF	TGCAGCGTTGAAGAATCCCACAGCCAGAGGTATGGCTACACCTTC
TRBD1	many	TRBJ1-5	TRBV20-1	CSARPGTGGDQPQHF	TGCAGTGCTAGACCCGGGACAGGGGGAGATCAGCCCCAGCATTTT
.	many	TRBJ1-2	TRBV6-1	CASSETYGYTF	TGTGCCAGCAGTGAGACCTATGGCTACACCTTC
TRBD1	many	TRBJ1-5	TRBV20-1	CSAGKLDRENQPQHF	TGCAGTGCGGGCAAACTGGACAGGGAGAATCAGCCCCAGCATTTT
.	many	TRBJ1-2	TRBV11-2	CASSLPRDRGSYGYTF	TGTGCCAGCAGCTTACCCAGGGACCGCGGTTCTTATGGCTACACCTTC
.	many	TRBJ1-1	TRBV3-1	CASSQDGAAEAFF	TGTGCCAGCAGCCAAGATGGAGCAGCAGAAGCTTTCTTT
.	.	TRBJ1-5	TRBV20-1	CSASRFDSYNQPQHF	TGCAGTGCTAGTCGGTTCGATAGTTACAATCAGCCCCAGCATTTT
.	few	TRBJ2-2	TRBV7-2	CASSLVRSTGELFF	TGTGCCAGCAGCTTAGTGCGTAGCACCGGGGAGCTGTTTTTT
.	.	TRBJ1-5	TRBV19	CACSIGGSNQPQHF	TGTGCCTGTAGTATCGGGGGGAGCAATCAGCCCCAGCATTTT
.	many	TRBJ1-5	TRBV28	CASSPIENQPQHF	TGTGCCAGCAGCCCCATAGAAAATCAGCCCCAGCATTTT
.	many	TRBJ2-2	TRBV27	CASSWSGYEGGELFF	TGTGCCAGCAGTTGGTCGGGTTATGAAGGCGGGGAGCTGTTTTTT
TRBD1	many	TRBJ1-1	TRBV4-1	CASSQGAGQGPSTEAFF	TGCGCCAGCAGCCAAGGGGCCGGACAGGGACCGAGCACTGAAGCTTTCTTT
TRBD1	many	TRBJ1-1	TRBV4-2	CASSHKIGDRDTYLEAFF	TGTGCCAGCAGCCACAAGATCGGCGACAGGGATACTTATCTTGAAGCTTTCTTT
.	many	TRBJ2-7	TRBV27	CASRPSSGILFLEQYF	TGTGCCAGCAGACCATCCTCCGGCATTCTTTTTCTCGAGCAGTACTTC
.	.	TRBJ2-7	TRBV4-2	CASSLEDFRYEQYF	TGTGCCAGCAGCCTCGAGGACTTCCGCTACGAGCAGTACTTC
TRBD2	.	TRBJ2-5	TRBV7-2	CASSYTSGGAETQYF	TGTGCCAGCAGCTACACTAGCGGGGGGGCAGAGACCCAGTACTTC
.	many	TRBJ1-1	TRBV11-3	CASSIGVNTEAFF	TGTGCCAGCAGCATAGGAGTGAACACTGAAGCTTTCTTT
TRBD1	many	TRBJ1-2	TRBV28	CASSLGTGRRSNYGYTF	TGTGCCAGCAGTCTCGGGACAGGGCGCCGTAGTAACTATGGCTACACCTTC
.	.	TRBJ2-7	TRBV3-1	CASSLSDYEQYF	TGTGCCAGCAGCCTCAGCGACTACGAGCAGTACTTC
TRBD1	.	TRBJ2-7	TRBV7-8	CASSLAGQGNYEQYF	TGTGCCAGCAGCTTAGCCGGACAGGGTAACTACGAGCAGTACTTC
.	many	TRBJ1-2	TRBV27	CASSFLQGLGGYTF	TGTGCCAGCAGTTTTCTCCAGGGTCTGGGTGGCTACACCTTC
.	.	TRBJ1-3	TRBV12-3/TRBV12-4	CASSFGGGTGNTIYF	TGTGCCAGCAGTTTCGGGGGGGGTACTGGAAACACCATATATTTT
TRBD2	many	TRBJ2-7	TRBV28	CASSLSLTRLAGREQYF	TGTGCCAGCAGTTTATCCCTAACGAGACTAGCCGGGAGAGAGCAGTACTTC
.	.	TRBJ2-7	TRBV20-1	CSASSRDTTYEQYF	TGCAGTGCTAGCTCCCGGGACACTACCTACGAGCAGTACTTC
TRBD1	many	TRBJ2-5	TRBV28	CASSPPPGTVLRETQYF	TGTGCCAGCAGTCCCCCCCCCGGGACAGTCTTGAGGGAGACCCAGTACTTC
.	many	TRBJ2-5	TRBV12-3/TRBV12-4	CASSLQYQETQYF	TGTGCCAGCAGTTTACAGTACCAAGAGACCCAGTACTTC
.	many	TRBJ2-5	TRBV5-5	CASSSRFREETQYF	TGTGCCAGCAGCTCCCGATTTAGGGAAGAGACCCAGTACTTC
.	few	TRBJ1-6	TRBV5-1	CASSLEAADNSPLHF	TGCGCCAGCAGCTTGGAGGCAGCAGATAATTCACCCCTCCACTTT
TRBD2	.	TRBJ2-5	TRBV6-1	CASSRLAGRETQYF	TGTGCCAGCAGCAGACTAGCGGGGAGAGAGACCCAGTACTTC
.	many	TRBJ2-7	TRBV5-6	CASSSEGGATYEQYF	TGTGCCAGCAGCTCGGAGGGGGGGGCAACCTACGAGCAGTACTTC
.	once	TRBJ1-1	TRBV24-1	CATSDQGQGAFF	TGTGCCACCAGTGACCAGGGTCAAGGGGCTTTCTTT
.	few	TRBJ2-1	TRBV11-2	CASSLYSLRGLIDEQFF	TGTGCCAGCAGCTTATATTCTCTCAGGGGTCTGATCGATGAGCAGTTCTTC
TRBD1	many	TRBJ2-2	TRBV24-1	CATSDRQGGPSGELFF	TGTGCCACCAGTGATAGACAGGGGGGTCCATCCGGGGAGCTGTTTTTT
TRBD2	few	TRBJ2-7	TRBV5-5	CASSLVGGDYEQCF	TGTGCCAGCAGCTTGGTTGGGGGGGACTACGAGCAGTGCTTC
.	many	TRBJ2-5	TRBV24-1	CATSEGGQETQYF	TGTGCCACCAGTGAGGGCGGACAAGAGACCCAGTACTTC
.	many	TRBJ1-2	TRBV5-1	CASSLGQTSVYGYTF	TGCGCCAGCAGCTTGGGACAGACCTCAGTCTATGGCTACACCTTC
TRBD2	many	TRBJ2-7	TRBV7-6	CASSSSSGMYEQYF	TGTGCCAGCAGCTCCTCTAGCGGTATGTACGAGCAGTACTTC